This TCR beta chain was obtained from a study of blood T cell repertoires in COVID-19. Across the whole study: Samples representing acute and convalescent COVID-19 were sourced from the United States, Italy and Spain.

Methods used by the authors: Reference gene primer amplification gave estimated nucleated cell counts. The protocol was immunoSEQ multiplex PCR, while the TCRdb copy is restricted to in-frame clones and leaves out a portion. The DNA was the basis for D and trimming; V, J and clone size are from that table. This table holds around 90,000 clones, 87% found once. In germline, CDR1 is SGHTA, CDR2 FQGTGA. Trimming took off 5 bases at V and 0 bases at J, with 13 bases between the two ends. The CDR3 has 16 amino acids. This sequence originates from a male donor with acute or convalescent COVID-19. The gene calls are TRBV7-3 and TRBJ2-2; D remains ambiguous. Specimen: peripheral blood. DNA of the CDR3: TGTGCCAGCAGCGCTACAGAGTTCGCGAACACCGGGGAGCTGTTTTTT. This translates into CASSATEFANTGELFF.